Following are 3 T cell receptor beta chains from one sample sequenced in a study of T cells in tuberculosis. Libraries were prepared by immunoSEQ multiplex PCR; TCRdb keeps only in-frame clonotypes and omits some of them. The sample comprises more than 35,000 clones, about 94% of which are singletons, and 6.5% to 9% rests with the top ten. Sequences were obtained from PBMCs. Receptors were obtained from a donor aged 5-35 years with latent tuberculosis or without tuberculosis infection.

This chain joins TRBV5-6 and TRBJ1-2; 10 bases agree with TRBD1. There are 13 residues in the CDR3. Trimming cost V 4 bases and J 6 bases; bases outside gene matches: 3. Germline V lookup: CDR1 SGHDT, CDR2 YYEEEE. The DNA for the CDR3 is TGTGCCAGCAGCCACGGGACAGGGGATGGCTACACCTTC. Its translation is CASSHGTGDGYTF.

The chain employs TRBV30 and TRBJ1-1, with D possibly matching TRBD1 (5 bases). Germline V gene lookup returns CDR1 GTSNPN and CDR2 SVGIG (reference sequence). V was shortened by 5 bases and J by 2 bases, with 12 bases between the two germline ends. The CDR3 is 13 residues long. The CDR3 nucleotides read TGTGCCTGGGGGGCAGGATTCAACACTGAAGCTTTCTTT. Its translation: CAWGAGFNTEAFF.

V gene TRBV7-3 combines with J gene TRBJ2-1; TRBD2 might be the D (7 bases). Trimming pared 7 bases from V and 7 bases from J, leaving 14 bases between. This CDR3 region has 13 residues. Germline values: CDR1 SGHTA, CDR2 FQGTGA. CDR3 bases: TGTGCCAGCAACCTAAAGGGGGGGAATGAGCAGTTCTTC. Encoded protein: CASNLKGGNEQFF.